This TCR beta chain was sequenced during a study of T-cell memory formation after mild COVID-19. Study information: TCR clusters showed largely donor specificity.

On this clonotype: Its antigen remains unidentified.

Study-wide points: CD4+ contracting clones were mainly CM and EM; CD8+ ones, EMRA. There were some responding clones in pre-infection memory, which suggested that cross-reactive memory had joined.

The CDR3 runs 15 residues. Trimming cost V 5 bases and J 2 bases, with 14 bases left between them. Each CDR3 protein is one row after TCRdb ran MiXCR on the 5' RACE reads. The data show some 300,000 distinct CDR3 sequences, with 20% to 25% seen just once and around 20% held by the top ten. The V and J genes are TRBV12-3 or TRBV12-4 and TRBJ2-3, with D perhaps assigned TRBD1 or TRBD2 (6 bases each). The receptor's source is a man in his late teens or twenties who had mild COVID-19 (a few samples of this study predate the infection). Cell type and time point are not known. Sequencing input: PBMCs or a T cell subset sorted from them (not recorded which). The CDR3 is CASSTRRGTTDTQYF. The CDR3 bases are TGTGCCAGCAGTACCCGGAGGGGGACCACAGATACGCAGTATTTT.